The source of this TCR beta chain is a study of blood T cell repertoires in COVID-19. Across the whole study: COVID-19 samples collected from the United States, Italy and Spain covered acute and convalescent phases. PBMCs, B-cell-depleted T cells, or T cells provided the cDNA or gDNA that made up the material.

Germline V gives CDR1 SGHNT, CDR2 YYREEE (reference sequence). CDR3 length equals 15 residues. V shed 4 bases and J shed 2 bases, with 16 bases lying between them. Here immunoSEQ multiplex PCR was the method, and the copy in TCRdb shows in-frame clones only, minus some. The sample records 25,000 or so clones, over 80% being singletons. The V call is TRBV5-4, the J call TRBJ2-7; TRBD2 might be the D (7 bases). This TCR was recovered from a man between 65 and 85 years old with acute or convalescent COVID-19. Sequences were obtained from peripheral blood. CDR3 in DNA: TGTGCCAGCAGCCAGGGGCTAGCGGACACCTACGAGCAGTACTTC. Translation: CASSQGLADTYEQYF. Combining the CDR3 with reference TRBV5-4 and TRBJ2-7 gives the whole variable domain ETGVTQSPTHLIKTRGQQVTLRCSSQSGHNTVSWYQQALGQGPQFIFQYYREEENGRGNFPPRFSGLQFPNYSSELNVNALELDDSALYLCASSQGLADTYEQYFGPGTRLTVT.